Reported below is one T cell receptor (beta chain). The sample belongs to a study of blood T cell repertoires in COVID-19. Data came from immunoSEQ multiplex PCR; TCRdb stores just in-frame clones and leaves some out. The sample lists 50,000 to 75,000 clones, roughly 91% occurring once. This CDR3 has 13 amino acids. Trimming removed 0 bases from V and 7 bases from J, with 11 bases in between. CDR1 is SGDLS and CDR2 is YYNGEE in the germline V gene. Sequenced input: peripheral blood. V gene TRBV9 combines with J gene TRBJ2-7; no clear D gene. The TCR was taken from a man aged 55-75 years with acute or convalescent COVID-19. The CDR3 nucleotides read TGTGCCAGCAGCGTAGATTCCTCGGGTGAGCAGTACTTC. This codes for CASSVDSSGEQYF.